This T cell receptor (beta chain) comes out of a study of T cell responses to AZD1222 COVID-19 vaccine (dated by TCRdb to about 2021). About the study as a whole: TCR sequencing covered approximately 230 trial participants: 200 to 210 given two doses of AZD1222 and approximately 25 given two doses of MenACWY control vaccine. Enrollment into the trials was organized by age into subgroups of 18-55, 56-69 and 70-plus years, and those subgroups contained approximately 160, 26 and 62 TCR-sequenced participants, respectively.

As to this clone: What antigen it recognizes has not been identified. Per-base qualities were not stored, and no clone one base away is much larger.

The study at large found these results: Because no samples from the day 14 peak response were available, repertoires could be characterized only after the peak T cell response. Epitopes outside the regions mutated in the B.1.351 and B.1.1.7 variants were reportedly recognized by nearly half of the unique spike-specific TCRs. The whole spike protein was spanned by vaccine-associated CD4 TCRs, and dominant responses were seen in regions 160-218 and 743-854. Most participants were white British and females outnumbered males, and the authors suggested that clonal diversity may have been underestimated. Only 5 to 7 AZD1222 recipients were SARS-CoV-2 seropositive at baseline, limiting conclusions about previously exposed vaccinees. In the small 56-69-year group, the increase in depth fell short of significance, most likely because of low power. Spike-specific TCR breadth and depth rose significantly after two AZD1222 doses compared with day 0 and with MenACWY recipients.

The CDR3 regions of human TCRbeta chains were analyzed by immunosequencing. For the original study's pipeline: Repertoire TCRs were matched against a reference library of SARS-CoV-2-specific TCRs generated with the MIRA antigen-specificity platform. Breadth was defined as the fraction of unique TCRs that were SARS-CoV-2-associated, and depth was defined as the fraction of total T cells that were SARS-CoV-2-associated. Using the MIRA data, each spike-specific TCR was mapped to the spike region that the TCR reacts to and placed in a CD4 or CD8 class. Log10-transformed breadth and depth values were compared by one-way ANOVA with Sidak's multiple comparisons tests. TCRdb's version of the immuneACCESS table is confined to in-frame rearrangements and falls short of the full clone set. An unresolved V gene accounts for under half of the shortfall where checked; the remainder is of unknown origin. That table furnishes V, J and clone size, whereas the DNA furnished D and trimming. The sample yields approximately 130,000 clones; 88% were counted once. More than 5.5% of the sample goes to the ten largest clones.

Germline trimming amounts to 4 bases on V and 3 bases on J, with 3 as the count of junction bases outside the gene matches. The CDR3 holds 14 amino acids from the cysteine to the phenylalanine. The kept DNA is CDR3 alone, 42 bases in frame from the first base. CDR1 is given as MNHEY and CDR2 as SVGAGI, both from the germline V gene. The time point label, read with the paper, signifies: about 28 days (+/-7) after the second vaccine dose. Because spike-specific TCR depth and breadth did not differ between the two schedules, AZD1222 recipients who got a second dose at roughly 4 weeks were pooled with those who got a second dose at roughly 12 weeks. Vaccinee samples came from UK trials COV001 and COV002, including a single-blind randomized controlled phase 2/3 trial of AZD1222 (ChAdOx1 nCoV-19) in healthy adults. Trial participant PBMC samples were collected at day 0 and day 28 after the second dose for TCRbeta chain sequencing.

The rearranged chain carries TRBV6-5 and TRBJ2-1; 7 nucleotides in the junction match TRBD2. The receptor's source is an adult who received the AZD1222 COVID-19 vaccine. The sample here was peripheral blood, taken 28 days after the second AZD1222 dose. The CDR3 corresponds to CASSLRESYNEQFF. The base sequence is TGTGCCAGCAGTTTGCGGGAGAGCTACAATGAGCAGTTCTTC.